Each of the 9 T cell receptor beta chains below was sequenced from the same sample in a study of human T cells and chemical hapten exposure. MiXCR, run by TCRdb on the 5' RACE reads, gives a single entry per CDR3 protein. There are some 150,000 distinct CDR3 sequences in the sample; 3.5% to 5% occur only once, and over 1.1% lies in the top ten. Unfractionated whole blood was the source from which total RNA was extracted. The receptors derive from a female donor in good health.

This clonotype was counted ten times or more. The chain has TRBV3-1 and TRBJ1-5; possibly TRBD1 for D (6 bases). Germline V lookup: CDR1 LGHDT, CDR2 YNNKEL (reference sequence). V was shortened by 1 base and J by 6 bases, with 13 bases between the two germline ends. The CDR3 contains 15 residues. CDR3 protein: CASSQGTQGVQPQHF. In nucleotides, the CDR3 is TGTGCCAGCAGCCAAGGTACACAGGGTGTTCAGCCCCAGCATTTT.

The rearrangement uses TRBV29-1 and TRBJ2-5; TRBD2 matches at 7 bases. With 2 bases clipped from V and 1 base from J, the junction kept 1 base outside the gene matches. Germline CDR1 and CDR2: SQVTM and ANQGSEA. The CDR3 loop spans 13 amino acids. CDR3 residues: CSVERGVQETQYF. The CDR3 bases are TGCAGCGTTGAACGGGGGGTCCAAGAGACCCAGTACTTC.

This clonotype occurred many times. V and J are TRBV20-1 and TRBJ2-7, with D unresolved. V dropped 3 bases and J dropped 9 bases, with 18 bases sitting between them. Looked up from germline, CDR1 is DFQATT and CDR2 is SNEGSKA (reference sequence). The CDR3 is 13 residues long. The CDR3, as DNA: TGCAGTGCTAGTAACCCTACTGGGAAAGGGCAGTACTTC. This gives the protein CSASNPTGKGQYF.

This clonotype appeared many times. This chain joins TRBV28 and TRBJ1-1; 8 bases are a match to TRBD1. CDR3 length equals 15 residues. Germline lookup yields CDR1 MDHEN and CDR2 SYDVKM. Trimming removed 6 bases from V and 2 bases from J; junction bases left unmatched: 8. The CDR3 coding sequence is TGTGCCAGCAGGCCAGGGACAGGATCAAACACTGAAGCTTTCTTT. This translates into CASRPGTGSNTEAFF.

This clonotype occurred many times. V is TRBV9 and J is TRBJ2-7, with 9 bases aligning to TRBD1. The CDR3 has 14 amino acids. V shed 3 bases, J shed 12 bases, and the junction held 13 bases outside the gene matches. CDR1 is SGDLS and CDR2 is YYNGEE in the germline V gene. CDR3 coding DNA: TGTGCCAGCAGCGCCAGAAACCAACAGGGGGCCCTGTACTTC. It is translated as CASSARNQQGALYF. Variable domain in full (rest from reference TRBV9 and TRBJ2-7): DSGVTQTPKHLITATGQRVTLRCSPRSGDLSVYWYQQSLDQGLQFLIQYYNGEERAKGNILERFSAQQFPDLHSELNLSSLELGDSALYFCASSARNQQGALYFGPGTRLTVT.

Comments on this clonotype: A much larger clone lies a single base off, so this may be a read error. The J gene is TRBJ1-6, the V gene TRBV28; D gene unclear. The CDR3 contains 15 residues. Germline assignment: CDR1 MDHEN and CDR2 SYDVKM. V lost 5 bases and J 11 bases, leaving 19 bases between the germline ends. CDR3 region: CASSTQTVGDTPLHF. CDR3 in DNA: TGTGCCAGCAGTACCCAGACTGTGGGTGATACACCCCTCCACTTT.

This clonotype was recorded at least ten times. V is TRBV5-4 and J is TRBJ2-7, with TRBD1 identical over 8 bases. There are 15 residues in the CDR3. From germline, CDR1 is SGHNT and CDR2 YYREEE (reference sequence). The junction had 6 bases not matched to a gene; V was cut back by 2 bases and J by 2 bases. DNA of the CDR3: TGTGCCAGCAGCTTAGGAGACAGGGGTGCCTACGAGCAGTACTTC. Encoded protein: CASSLGDRGAYEQYF.

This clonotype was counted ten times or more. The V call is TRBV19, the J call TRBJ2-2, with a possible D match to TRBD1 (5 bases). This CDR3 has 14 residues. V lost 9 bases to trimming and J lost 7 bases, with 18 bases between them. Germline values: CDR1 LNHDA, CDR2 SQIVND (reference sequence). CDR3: CASSRAGNNGELFF. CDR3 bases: TGTGCCAGCTCCCGCGCAGGGAATAACGGGGAGCTGTTTTTT.

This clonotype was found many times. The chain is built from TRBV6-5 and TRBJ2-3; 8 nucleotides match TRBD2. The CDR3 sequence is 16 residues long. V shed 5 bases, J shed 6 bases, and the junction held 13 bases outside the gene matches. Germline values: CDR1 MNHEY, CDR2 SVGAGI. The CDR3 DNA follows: TGTGCCAGCAGTCGCAACTCGGGGGGGGCGGGCGATACGCAGTATTTT. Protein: CASSRNSGGAGDTQYF.